This T cell receptor (beta chain) came from a study of post-analysis software for immune sequencing data. Turning to the study itself: Relapsing-remitting, secondary progressive and progressive-relapsing courses of multiple sclerosis were included. Study-wide results and limits: Five TRBV segments, including TRBV5-6, TRBV5-1 and TRBV20-1, were more frequent in patients than controls.

As for this clonotype: Its antigen is not identified.

cDNA libraries for TCR beta contained unique molecular identifiers. TCRdb redid the calling of the PCR reads with MiXCR, one entry per CDR3 protein. The repertoire includes a few hundred thousand distinct CDR3 sequences, 35% to 45% of them detected once, and under 5% sits in the top ten. From germline, CDR1 is MGHRA and CDR2 YSYEKL. V shed 3 bases and J shed 3 bases, with 17 bases lying between them. CDR3 length: 17 amino acids. This receptor was taken from a girl between 5 and 17 years old with multiple sclerosis. Sequenced input: blood. This chain joins TRBV4-1 and TRBJ2-2; D gene ambiguous. CDR3 in DNA: TGCGCCAGCAGCCATTACCCGTTTCCGCGATACACCGGGGAGCTGTTTTTT. Translation gives CASSHYPFPRYTGELFF.